One T cell receptor (beta chain) is described in this entry. Authors' methods: Cell counts per sample came from amplifying reference gene primers. Some clones are missing from TCRdb's copy, which holds only in-frame ones; the method was immunoSEQ multiplex PCR. The DNA gave D and trimming, while V, J and clone size come from that table. In the table there are tens of thousands of clones, roughly 85% of which are singletons. Germline CDR1 and CDR2: SGHVS and FQNEAQ. The junction had 6 bases not matched to a gene; V was cut back by 5 bases and J by 0 bases. CDR3 length: 16 amino acids. Seattle researchers signed up patients amid active infection and tracked them longitudinally. This sample stems from a study of blood T cell repertoires in COVID-19.

This clonotype originated in a man over 45 with COVID-19, enrolled during active disease. The chain uses TRBV7-8 and TRBJ2-2; 7 bases are shared with TRBD1. The sequencing input was peripheral blood. The CDR3 DNA sequence: TGTGCCAGCAGCCTCGAGACAGGGACGAACACCGGGGAGCTGTTTTTT. It translates to CASSLETGTNTGELFF.